This TCR beta chain derives from a study of beta chain features in type 1 diabetes. Study-level points and caveats: In type 1 diabetes patients, VDJ junctions had fewer insertions; deletions at these junctions were more frequent.

The whole isolated RNA underwent reverse transcription, so sequencing captured expressed TCRB transcripts. Sequenced by immunoSEQ multiplex PCR; TCRdb stores in-frame clones only, minus some. In the table there are some 40,000 clones, around 45% of which are singletons. Donors contributed one heparinised blood draw apiece, averaging around 100 mL. This clone was counted only a few times. Its cognate antigen is unknown. Specimen: central memory CD4+ T cells from blood. The receptor's source is a woman aged 18-30 years in good health.

This CDR3 is CASSLALAGELVAQYF. CDR3 sequence (DNA): TGTGCCAGCAGCTTAGCCCTAGCGGGAGAACTGGTAGCGCAGTATTTT. The V call is TRBV7-9, the J call TRBJ2-3, with TRBD2 identical over 10 bases. The CDR3 sequence is 16 residues long. The germline V gene has CDR1 SEHNR and CDR2 FQNEAQ (reference sequence). V lost 0 bases to trimming and J lost 10 bases; unmatched junction nucleotides: 10.